The 4 T cell receptor beta chains presented below share a single source sample, sequenced in a study of T cell changes during pregnancy in multiple sclerosis. Sequenced by immunoSEQ multiplex PCR; TCRdb stores in-frame clones only, minus some. This sample has approximately 92,000 clones, with 85% to 95% found just once. The specimen was peripheral blood, collected in the first trimester of pregnancy. Receptors were obtained from a female donor with multiple sclerosis, enrolled in a pregnancy study.

The V gene is TRBV5-1, the J gene TRBJ2-3, with D tentatively TRBD1 (6 bases). V was cut by 0 bases and J by 11 bases, with 13 bases left in between. Germline CDR1 is SGHRS and CDR2 is YFSETQ. CDR3 length equals 13 residues. The CDR3 bases are TGCGCCAGCAGCTTGGACGCCCCAGGGGAGCAGTATTTT. Protein: CASSLDAPGEQYF.

J is TRBJ2-5 and V is TRBV7-8; a possible D gene is TRBD2 (5 bases). Trimming took 0 bases from V and 4 from J, leaving 15 bases between them. Germline V lookup: CDR1 SGHVS, CDR2 FQNEAQ. The CDR3 extends over 16 amino acids. The DNA for the CDR3 is TGTGCCAGCAGCTTAGCCGGAAAAGGGAGTGGAGAGACCCAGTACTTC. The encoded protein is CASSLAGKGSGETQYF.

The chain is built from TRBV30 and TRBJ2-3, with 10 bases lining up with TRBD2. Germline V gene lookup returns CDR1 GTSNPN and CDR2 SVGIG (reference sequence). This CDR3 has 15 residues. V was pared by 1 base and J by 7 bases, with 8 bases of the junction left unmatched. CDR3: CAWSGGISGRNTQYF. CDR3 nucleotides: TGTGCCTGGAGTGGAGGGATTAGCGGGAGGAATACGCAGTATTTT. The whole variable domain, remainder taken from reference TRBV30 and TRBJ2-3, is SQTIHQWPATLVQPVGSPLSLECTVEGTSNPNLYWYRQAAGRGLQLLFYSVGIGQISSEVPQNLSASRPQDRQFILSSKKLLLSDSGFYLCAWSGGISGRNTQYFGPGTRLTVL.

The V gene is TRBV5-4, the J gene TRBJ2-1; 9 bases align to TRBD2. The CDR3 length is 15 residues. With V trimmed by 5 bases and J by 6 bases, 9 bases remained unmatched. CDR1 is SGHNT and CDR2 is YYREEE in the germline V gene (reference sequence). The CDR3 DNA sequence: TGTGCCAGCAGTGAGCCGGGACTAGCTTCCAATGAGCAGTTCTTC. It is translated as CASSEPGLASNEQFF.